Below are 19 T cell receptor beta chains sequenced from a single sample in a study of blood T cells in healthy people across ages. Together with a sample-barcoded 5' primer, a J-beta primer mix was included in a second PCR lasting about 7 to 12 cycles. In TCRdb, the 5' RACE reads were re-called with MiXCR into one record per CDR3 protein. The sample has over 600,000 distinct CDR3 sequences, around two fifths seen once. Sequencing was carried out using blood. The receptors were gathered from a man older than 75 in good health.

The chain couples TRBV7-2 to TRBJ2-3; 13 bases are shared with TRBD2. Trimming cost V 5 bases and J 7 bases; bases outside gene matches: 9. CDR3 length: 16 amino acids. Germline V gives CDR1 SGHTA, CDR2 FQGNSA. The CDR3 DNA is TGTGCCAGCAGCCCGTGGACTAGCGGGGGTCCATATACGCAGTATTTT. Protein product: CASSPWTSGGPYTQYF. Full variable domain (outside the CDR3, taken from reference TRBV7-2 and TRBJ2-3): GAGVSQSPSNKVTEKGKDVELRCDPISGHTALYWYRQSLGQGLEFLIYFQGNSAPDKSGLPSDRFSAERTGGSVSTLTIQRTQQEDSAVYLCASSPWTSGGPYTQYFGPGTRLTVL.

This clonotype was seen a few times. The V call is TRBV6-2 or TRBV6-3, the J call TRBJ1-1, with a possible D match to TRBD1 (6 bases). Between the trimmed V and J ends, which lost 3 bases and 0 bases, there was a span of 17 bases. Germline loops: CDR1 MNHEY, CDR2 SVGEGT. The CDR3 contains 17 residues. The CDR3 DNA follows: TGTGCCAGCAGTTATTCACAGGGCTTTACTGTGAACACTGAAGCTTTCTTT. Protein sequence: CASSYSQGFTVNTEAFF.

The chain recombines TRBV29-1 with TRBJ2-3; 13 bases align to TRBD2. This CDR3 spans 15 amino acids. Germline V gene sequence: CDR1 SQVTM, CDR2 ANQGSEA. V lost 4 bases and J lost 3; bases outside the gene matches: 4. CDR3 nucleotides: TGCAGCGTTGTGGGGACTAGCGGGAAAACAGATACGCAGTATTTT. It codes for CSVVGTSGKTDTQYF.

This chain uses TRBV18 with TRBJ2-3; D is perhaps TRBD2 (5 bases). The germline V gene has CDR1 KGHSH and CDR2 LQKENI. The CDR3 is 18 amino acids. The germline V and J ends were trimmed by 3 bases and 0 bases, with 19 bases remaining between them. The DNA for the CDR3 is TGTGCCAGCTCACCCGGGCCGTTCAGCGGACTTAGCACAGATACGCAGTATTTT. Translation: CASSPGPFSGLSTDTQYF.

This chain joins TRBV6-5 and TRBJ2-7; D unclear. The germline V gene encodes CDR1 MNHEY and CDR2 SVGAGI. The CDR3 contains 13 residues. Deletions cut 2 bases from V and 2 bases from J, with 7 bases between. CDR3 nucleotides: TGTGCCAGCAGTTACGGGCCTACCTACGAGCAGTACTTC. This translates into CASSYGPTYEQYF.

The table lists this clonotype with many counts. The chain is built from TRBV7-2 and TRBJ1-4, with 8 bases fitting TRBD1. J gave up 8 bases and V 1 base, and 3 bases lay outside the gene matches. The CDR3 loop spans 14 amino acids. Looked up from germline, CDR1 is SGHTA and CDR2 is FQGNSA. The CDR3 DNA follows: TGTGCCAGCAGCTTAGGACAGGGGAGGGAAAAACTGTTTTTT. Amino acid sequence: CASSLGQGREKLFF.

This clonotype was picked up a small number of times. V gene TRBV4-1 combines with J gene TRBJ1-4; weak D call: TRBD1 (6 bases). Trimming pared 7 bases from V and 5 bases from J, leaving 14 bases between. Germline CDR1 MGHRA, CDR2 YSYEKL. The length of the CDR3 is 14 residues. For the CDR3, the DNA is TGCGCCAGCACACGTGGAGGGGGGAATGAAAAACTGTTTTTT. Amino acids: CASTRGGGNEKLFF.

CDR3 sequence: CASSSPSGRAIVEQYF. CDR3 coding DNA: TGTGCCAGCAGTTCCCCTAGCGGGAGGGCCATAGTCGAGCAGTACTTC. The rearrangement joins TRBV12-3 or TRBV12-4 to TRBJ2-5; 12 positions match TRBD2. TRBJ2-7 matches the DNA end more closely, so the J call is doubtful. This CDR3 is built from 16 residues.

This clonotype was seen only a few times. The chain couples TRBV12-3 or TRBV12-4 to TRBJ2-1, with TRBD2 identical over 14 bases. V lost 6 bases and J lost 10; bases outside the gene matches: 8. This CDR3 is 15 amino acids long. This chain's CDR3 is CASSSTSGRAWEQFF. The CDR3 bases are TGTGCCAGCAGCTCGACTAGCGGGAGGGCCTGGGAGCAGTTCTTC.

This chain links TRBV29-1 with TRBJ1-2, with D unresolved. Germline lookup yields CDR1 SQVTM and CDR2 ANQGSEA. Trimming shortened V by 4 bases and J by 8 bases, and 14 bases separated the two germline ends. The CDR3 length is 12 residues. CDR3 amino acids: CSVARSGGGYTF. As DNA, the CDR3 is TGCAGCGTTGCACGCTCGGGTGGGGGCTACACCTTC.

The chain recombines TRBV6-2 or TRBV6-3 with TRBJ1-1; 7 nucleotides agree with TRBD1. V lost 6 bases and J lost 5; bases outside the gene matches: 15. Germline assignment: CDR1 MNHEY and CDR2 SVGEGT. The CDR3 has 16 residues. CDR3 in amino acids: CASSNRGLKFETEAFF. Here the CDR3 DNA reads TGTGCCAGCAGCAACAGGGGTTTGAAATTTGAGACTGAAGCTTTCTTT.

The rearrangement joins TRBV4-3 to TRBJ1-1, with TRBD1 matching over 8 bases. Germline V lookup: CDR1 LGHNA, CDR2 YSLEER. Trimming cost V 5 bases and J 4 bases; bases outside gene matches: 6. The CDR3 sequence is 14 residues long. In DNA form, the CDR3 reads TGCGCCAGCAGCGCCGACAGGGGCGCCACTGAAGCTTTCTTT. Amino acid sequence: CASSADRGATEAFF.

The chain is built from TRBV10-3 and TRBJ2-5, with 10 nucleotides matching TRBD2. The CDR3 spans 15 residues. The trim removed 2 bases at V and 3 bases at J, leaving 3 bases unmatched. Germline values: CDR1 ENHRY, CDR2 SYGVKD. The CDR3 spells CAISEEGLAKETQYF. The CDR3 DNA reads TGTGCCATCAGTGAGGAGGGACTAGCGAAAGAGACCCAGTACTTC.

The chain recombines TRBV20-1 with TRBJ2-7; D may correspond to TRBD1 or TRBD2 (5 bases each). V shed 1 base and J shed 2 bases, with 18 bases lying between them. Germline loops: CDR1 DFQATT, CDR2 SNEGSKA (reference sequence). This CDR3 is 16 amino acids long. The CDR3 sequence: CSARVGDRATAYEQYF. CDR3 in DNA: TGCAGTGCTAGAGTGGGAGATCGGGCGACAGCCTACGAGCAGTACTTC.

A few counts support this clonotype. The rearrangement links TRBV12-3 or TRBV12-4 to TRBJ1-2, with TRBD1 matching over 8 bases. The junction had 1 base not matched to a gene; V was cut back by 1 base and J by 3 bases. The CDR3 covers 14 residues. The CDR3 reads CASSLETGDYGYTF. DNA for the CDR3: TGTGCCAGCAGTTTAGAGACAGGGGACTATGGCTACACCTTC.

V gene TRBV9 combines with J gene TRBJ2-3, with 13 nucleotides matching TRBD2. From germline, CDR1 is SGDLS and CDR2 YYNGEE. CDR3 length: 18 residues. V lost 4 bases to trimming and J lost 0 bases; unmatched junction nucleotides: 8. The CDR3: CASSLGLAGLTSTDTQYF. The CDR3 DNA sequence: TGTGCCAGCAGCTTGGGACTAGCGGGACTAACTAGCACAGATACGCAGTATTTT.

This CDR3 is CASRKGQGAYNEQYF. The DNA for the CDR3 is TGTGCCAGCAGAAAAGGACAGGGGGCCTACAATGAGCAGTACTTC. This rearrangement joins TRBV9 to TRBJ2-7; 11 bases are a match to TRBD1. V trimming: 5 bases; J trimming: 7 bases; junction bases outside the gene matches: 11. Per the germline V gene, CDR1 is SGDLS and CDR2 is YYNGEE. The length of the CDR3 is 15 residues. Filled out from reference TRBV9 and TRBJ2-7, the complete variable domain reads DSGVTQTPKHLITATGQRVTLRCSPRSGDLSVYWYQQSLDQGLQFLIQYYNGEERAKGNILERFSAQQFPDLHSELNLSSLELGDSALYFCASRKGQGAYNEQYFGPGTRLTVT.

This clonotype appeared a few times. The chain employs TRBV20-1 and TRBJ2-3, with D maybe TRBD2 (6 bases). CDR3 length: 14 residues. Trimming left V 1 base short and J 5 bases short, with 13 bases between. The germline V gene has CDR1 DFQATT and CDR2 SNEGSKA (reference sequence). The DNA for the CDR3 is TGCAGTGCTAGAGGGACTACCCCTCAAGATACGCAGTATTTT. Amino acid sequence: CSARGTTPQDTQYF.

This chain joins TRBV5-1 and TRBJ2-7, with 16 bases fitting TRBD2. The CDR3 is 17 amino acids. Trimming removed 5 bases from V and 7 bases from J; junction bases left unmatched: 12. Germline CDR1 and CDR2: SGHRS and YFSETQ. As DNA, the CDR3 is TGCGCCAGCAGGGCCGGGGGACTAGCGGGGGGGCTCAATGAGCAGTACTTC. Protein product: CASRAGGLAGGLNEQYF.